This T cell receptor beta chain stems from a study of blood T cell repertoires in COVID-19. About the research overall: Samples came from the United States, Italy and Spain, spanning acute and convalescent COVID-19. In each case, the material was cDNA or gDNA derived from T cells, B-cell-depleted T cells, or PBMCs.

The V end was cut by 7 bases, the J end by 5 bases, with 10 bases between. Germline CDR1 and CDR2: DFQATT and SNEGSKA (reference sequence). The CDR3 spans 11 residues. Per the original methods: Amplified reference gene primers provided the basis for estimating nucleated cell counts. Generated by immunoSEQ multiplex PCR, the TCRdb table keeps only in-frame clones and is missing some. The DNA was the basis for D and trimming; V, J and clone size are from that table. Of around 140,000 clones listed, roughly 86% are singletons. The origin of this receptor is an older woman with acute or convalescent COVID-19. This chain uses TRBV20-1 with TRBJ2-3, with D perhaps matching TRBD2 (5 bases). The specimen was peripheral blood. In nucleotides, the CDR3 is TGCAGTGAGCAACTAGGAGATACGCAGTATTTT. The encoded protein is CSEQLGDTQYF.